This T cell receptor beta chain is from a study of blood T cell repertoires in COVID-19. With 4 bases clipped from V and 3 bases from J, the junction kept 14 bases outside the gene matches. The germline V gene encodes CDR1 SGHDN and CDR2 FVKESK. CDR3 length: 17 amino acids. Data came from immunoSEQ multiplex PCR; TCRdb stores just in-frame clones and leaves some out. The sample yields over 150,000 clones, about 89% seen once. What was sequenced was peripheral blood. The genes are TRBV14 and TRBJ1-1; the match to TRBD1 covers 7 bases. The TCR was taken from a man between 45 and 60 years old with acute or convalescent COVID-19. The CDR3 region is CASSPGGHLPGDTEAFF. The CDR3 DNA sequence: TGTGCCAGCAGCCCAGGGGGACACTTACCCGGGGACACTGAAGCTTTCTTT. Using reference TRBV14 and TRBJ1-1 for the parts outside the CDR3, the full variable domain is EAGVTQFPSHSVIEKGQTVTLRCDPISGHDNLYWYRRVMGKEIKFLLHFVKESKQDESGMPNNRFLAERTGGTYSTLKVQPAELEDSGVYFCASSPGGHLPGDTEAFFGQGTRLTVV.